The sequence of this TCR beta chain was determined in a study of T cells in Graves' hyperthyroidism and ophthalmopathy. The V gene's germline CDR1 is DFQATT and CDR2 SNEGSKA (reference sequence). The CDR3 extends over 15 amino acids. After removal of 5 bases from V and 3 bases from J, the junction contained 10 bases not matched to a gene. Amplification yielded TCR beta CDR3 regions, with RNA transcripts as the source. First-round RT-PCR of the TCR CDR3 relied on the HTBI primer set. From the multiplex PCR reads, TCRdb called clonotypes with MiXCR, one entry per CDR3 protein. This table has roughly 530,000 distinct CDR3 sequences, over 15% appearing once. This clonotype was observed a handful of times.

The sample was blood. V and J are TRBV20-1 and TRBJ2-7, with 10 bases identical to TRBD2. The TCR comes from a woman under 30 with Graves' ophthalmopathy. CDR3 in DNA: TGCAGTGCTGCCATGACCGGGACTAGCGTCTACGAGCAGTACTTC. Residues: CSAAMTGTSVYEQYF.